The source of this T cell receptor beta chain is a study of blood T cells in healthy people across ages. Notes on the study in general: In older individuals, TCR beta diversity per million T cells was lower, falling roughly linearly with age. Relative to aged donors, long-lived donors carried more naive CD4+ cells and displayed higher diversity.

Peripheral blood was drawn, ten milliliters per donor. The CDR3 consists of 13 residues. The V end lost 2 bases, the J end lost 10 bases, and 12 bases lay between the germline ends. CDR1 KGHSH and CDR2 LQKENI come from the germline V gene. A second roughly 6 to 11 cycle PCR used barcoded and J-beta primers. Researchers report that each sample yielded at least 2.5 million CDR3-containing paired-end reads. TCRdb re-called the 5' RACE reads with MiXCR, one entry per CDR3 protein. Altogether about 1.8 million distinct CDR3 sequences are present, 49% being singletons, with the ten largest covering 2% to 2.5%. To note about this clonotype: Its matching antigen is unknown.

This receptor was taken from a woman in her thirties or forties in good health. Sequenced: blood. The chain couples TRBV18 to TRBJ2-1; tentative D call: TRBD1 (6 bases). The CDR3 sequence: CASSPTAGTEQFF. The CDR3, as DNA: TGTGCCAGCTCACCAACGGCCGGGACAGAGCAGTTCTTC.